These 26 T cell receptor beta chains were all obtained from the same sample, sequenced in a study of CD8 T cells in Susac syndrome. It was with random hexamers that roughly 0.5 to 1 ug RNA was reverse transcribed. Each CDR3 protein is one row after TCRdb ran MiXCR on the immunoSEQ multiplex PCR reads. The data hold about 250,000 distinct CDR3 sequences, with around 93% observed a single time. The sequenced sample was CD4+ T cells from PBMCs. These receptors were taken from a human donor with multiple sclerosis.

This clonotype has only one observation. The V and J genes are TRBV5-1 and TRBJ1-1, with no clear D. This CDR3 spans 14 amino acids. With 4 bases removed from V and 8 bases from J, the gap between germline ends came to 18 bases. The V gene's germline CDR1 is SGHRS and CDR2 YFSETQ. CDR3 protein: CASSPGAPGSEAFF. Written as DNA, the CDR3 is TGCGCCAGCAGCCCCGGTGCCCCCGGGTCAGAAGCTTTCTTT.

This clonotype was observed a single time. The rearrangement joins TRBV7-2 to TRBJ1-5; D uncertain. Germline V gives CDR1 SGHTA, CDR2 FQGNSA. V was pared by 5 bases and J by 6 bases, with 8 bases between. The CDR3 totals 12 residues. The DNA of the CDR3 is TGTGCCAGCAGCCCATACGGTCAGCCCCAGCATTTT. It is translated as CASSPYGQPQHF.

The CDR3 reads CASSFDSAGDIQYF. CDR3 DNA: TGTGCCAGCAGCTTTGACAGCGCCGGGGACATTCAGTACTTC. The chain joins TRBV7-9 to TRBJ2-4, with D perhaps matching TRBD1 or TRBD2 (5 bases each). Germline loops: CDR1 SEHNR, CDR2 FQNEAQ (reference sequence). The CDR3 is 14 residues long. Trimming shortened V by 3 bases and J by 8 bases, and 14 bases separated the two germline ends.

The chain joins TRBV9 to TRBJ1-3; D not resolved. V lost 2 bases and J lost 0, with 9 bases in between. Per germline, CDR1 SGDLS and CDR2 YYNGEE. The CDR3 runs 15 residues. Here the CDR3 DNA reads TGTGCCAGCAGCGTGGGATGGATCTCTGGAAACACCATATATTTT. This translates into CASSVGWISGNTIYF.

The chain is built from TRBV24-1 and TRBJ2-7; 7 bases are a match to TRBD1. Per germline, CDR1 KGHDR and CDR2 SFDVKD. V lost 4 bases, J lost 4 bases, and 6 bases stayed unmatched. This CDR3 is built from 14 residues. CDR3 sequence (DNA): TGTGCCACCAGTGAGACGACAGGGTTATACGAGCAGTACGTC. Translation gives CATSETTGLYEQYV.

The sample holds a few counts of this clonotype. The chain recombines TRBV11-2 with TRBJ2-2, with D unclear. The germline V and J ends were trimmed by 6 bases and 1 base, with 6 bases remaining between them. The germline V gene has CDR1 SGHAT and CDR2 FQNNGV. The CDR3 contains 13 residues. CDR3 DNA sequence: TGTGCCAGCAGTCCAGGGAACACCGGGGAGCTGTTTTTT. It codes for CASSPGNTGELFF.

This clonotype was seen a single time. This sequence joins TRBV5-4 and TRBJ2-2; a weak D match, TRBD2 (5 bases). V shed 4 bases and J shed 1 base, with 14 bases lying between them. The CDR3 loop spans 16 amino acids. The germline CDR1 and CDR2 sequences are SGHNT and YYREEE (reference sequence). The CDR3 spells CASSPGGLRNTGELFF. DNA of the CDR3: TGTGCCAGCAGCCCCGGAGGACTGAGGAACACCGGGGAGCTGTTTTTT.

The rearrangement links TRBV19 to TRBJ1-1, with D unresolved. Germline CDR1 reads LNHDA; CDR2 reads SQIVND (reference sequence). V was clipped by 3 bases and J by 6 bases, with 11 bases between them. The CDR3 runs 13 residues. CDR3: CASSIRGRAEAFF. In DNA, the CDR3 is TGTGCCAGTAGTATTAGAGGGCGCGCTGAAGCTTTCTTT.

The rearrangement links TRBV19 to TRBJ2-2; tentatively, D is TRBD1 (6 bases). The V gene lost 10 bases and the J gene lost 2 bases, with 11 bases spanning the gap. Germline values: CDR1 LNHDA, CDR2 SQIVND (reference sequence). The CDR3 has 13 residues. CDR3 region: CATSGANTGELFF. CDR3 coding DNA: TGTGCCACCTCAGGGGCTAACACCGGGGAGCTGTTTTTT.

This CDR3 is CASRGVNEQFF. CDR3 DNA: TGTGCCAGCAGAGGCGTCAATGAGCAGTTCTTC. The chain joins TRBV25-1 to TRBJ2-1; no clear D. Germline V CDR1 and CDR2: MGHDK, SYGVNS. There are 11 residues in the CDR3. V gave up 6 bases and J gave up 6 bases, with 6 bases separating them. The complete variable domain, with remaining parts taken from reference TRBV25-1 and TRBJ2-1, reads EADIYQTPRYLVIGTGKKITLECSQTMGHDKMYWYQQDPGMELHLIHYSYGVNSTEKGDLSSESTVSRIRTEHFPLTLESARPSHTSQYLCASRGVNEQFFGPGTRLTVL.

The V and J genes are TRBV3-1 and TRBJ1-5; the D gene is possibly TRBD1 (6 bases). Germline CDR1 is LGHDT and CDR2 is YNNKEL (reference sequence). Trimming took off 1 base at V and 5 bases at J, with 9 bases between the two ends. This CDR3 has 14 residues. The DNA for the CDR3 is TGTGCCAGCAGCCAAGGGGCAGGGGATCAGCCCCAGCATTTT. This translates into CASSQGAGDQPQHF.

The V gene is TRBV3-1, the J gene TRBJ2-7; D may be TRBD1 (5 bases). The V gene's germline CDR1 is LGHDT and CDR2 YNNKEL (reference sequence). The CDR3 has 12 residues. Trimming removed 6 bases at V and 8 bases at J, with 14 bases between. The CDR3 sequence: CASRQNQGKQYF. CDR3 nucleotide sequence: TGTGCCAGCAGACAGAACCAGGGAAAGCAGTACTTC.

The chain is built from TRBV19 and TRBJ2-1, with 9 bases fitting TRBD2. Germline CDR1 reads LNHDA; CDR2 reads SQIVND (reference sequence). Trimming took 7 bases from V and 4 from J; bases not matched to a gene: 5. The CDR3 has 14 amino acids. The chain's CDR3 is CASTWTSAYNEQFF. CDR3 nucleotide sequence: TGTGCCAGTACTTGGACTAGCGCGTACAATGAGCAGTTCTTC.

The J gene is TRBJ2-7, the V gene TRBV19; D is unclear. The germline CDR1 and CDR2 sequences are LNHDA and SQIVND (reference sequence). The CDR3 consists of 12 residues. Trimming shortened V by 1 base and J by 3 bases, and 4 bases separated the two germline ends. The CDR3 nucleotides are TGTGCCAGTAGTATAGTAGGCTACGAGCAGTACTTC. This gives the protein CASSIVGYEQYF. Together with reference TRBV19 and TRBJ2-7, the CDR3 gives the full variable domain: DGGITQSPKYLFRKEGQNVTLSCEQNLNHDAMYWYRQDPGQGLRLIYYSQIVNDFQKGDIAEGYSVSREKKESFPLTVTSAQKNPTAFYLCASSIVGYEQYFGPGTRLTVT.

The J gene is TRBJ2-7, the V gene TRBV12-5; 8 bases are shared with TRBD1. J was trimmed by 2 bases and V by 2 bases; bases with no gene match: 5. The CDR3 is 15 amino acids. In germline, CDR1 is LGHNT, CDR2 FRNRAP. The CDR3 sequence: CASGLRGTGTYEQYF. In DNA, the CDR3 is TGTGCTAGTGGTTTGCGAGGGACAGGAACCTACGAGCAGTACTTC.

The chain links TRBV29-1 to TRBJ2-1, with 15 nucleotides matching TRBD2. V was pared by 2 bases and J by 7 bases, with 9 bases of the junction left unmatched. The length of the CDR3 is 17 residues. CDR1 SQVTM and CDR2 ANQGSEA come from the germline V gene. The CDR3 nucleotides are TGCAGCGTTGAACGGGGTGGACTAGCGGGGGGGGGAAATGAGCAGTTCTTC. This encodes CSVERGGLAGGGNEQFF.

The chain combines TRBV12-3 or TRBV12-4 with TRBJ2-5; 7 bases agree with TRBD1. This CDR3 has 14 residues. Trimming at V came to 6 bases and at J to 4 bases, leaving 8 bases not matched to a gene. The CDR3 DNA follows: TGTGCCAGCAGAACTGCAGGGGGATTAGAGACCCAGTACTTC. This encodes CASRTAGGLETQYF.

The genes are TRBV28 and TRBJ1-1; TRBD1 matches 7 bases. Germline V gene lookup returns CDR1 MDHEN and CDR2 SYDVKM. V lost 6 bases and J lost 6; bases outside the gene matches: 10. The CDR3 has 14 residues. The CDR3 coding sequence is TGTGCCAGCAGATCAGAAGGGGGCTCCCCTGAAGCTTTCTTT. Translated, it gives CASRSEGGSPEAFF.

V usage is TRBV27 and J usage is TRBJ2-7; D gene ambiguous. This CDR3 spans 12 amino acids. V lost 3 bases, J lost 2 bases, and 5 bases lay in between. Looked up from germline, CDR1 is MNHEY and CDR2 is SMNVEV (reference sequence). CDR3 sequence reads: CASSFWPYEQYV. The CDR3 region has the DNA TGTGCCAGCAGTTTTTGGCCCTACGAGCAGTACGTC.

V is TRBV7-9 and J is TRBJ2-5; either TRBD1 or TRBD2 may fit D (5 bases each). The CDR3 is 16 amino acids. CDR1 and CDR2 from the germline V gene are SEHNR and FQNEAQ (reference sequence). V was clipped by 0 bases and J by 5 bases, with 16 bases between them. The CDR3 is CASSLAGGTVLETQYF. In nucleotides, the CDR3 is TGTGCCAGCAGCTTAGCGGGTGGGACCGTTTTGGAGACCCAGTACTTC.

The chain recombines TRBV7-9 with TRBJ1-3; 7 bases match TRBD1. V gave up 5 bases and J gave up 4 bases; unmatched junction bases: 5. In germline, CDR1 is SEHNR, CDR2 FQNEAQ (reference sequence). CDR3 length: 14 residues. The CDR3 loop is CASSQGQYGNTIYF. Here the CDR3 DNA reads TGTGCCAGCAGCCAGGGACAGTACGGAAACACCATATATTTT.

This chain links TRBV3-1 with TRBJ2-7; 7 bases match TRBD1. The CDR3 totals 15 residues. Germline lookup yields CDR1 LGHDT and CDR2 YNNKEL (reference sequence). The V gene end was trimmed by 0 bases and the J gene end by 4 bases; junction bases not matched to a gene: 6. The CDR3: CASSQDLTGLYEQYF. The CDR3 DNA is TGTGCCAGCAGCCAAGACTTGACAGGGCTGTACGAGCAGTACTTC.

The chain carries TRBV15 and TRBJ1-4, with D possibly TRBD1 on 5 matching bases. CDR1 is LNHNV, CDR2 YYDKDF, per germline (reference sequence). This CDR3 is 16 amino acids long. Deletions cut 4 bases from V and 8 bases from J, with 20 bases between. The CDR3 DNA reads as TGTGCCACCAGCACCCGGGACGGGGGTGGGCGCGAAAAACTGTTTTTT. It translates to CATSTRDGGGREKLFF.

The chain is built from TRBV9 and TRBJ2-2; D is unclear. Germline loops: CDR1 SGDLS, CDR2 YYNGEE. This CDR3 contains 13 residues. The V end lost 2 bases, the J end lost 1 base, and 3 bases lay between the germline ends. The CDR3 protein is CASSVWNTGELFF. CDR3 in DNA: TGTGCCAGCAGCGTCTGGAACACCGGGGAGCTGTTTTTT.

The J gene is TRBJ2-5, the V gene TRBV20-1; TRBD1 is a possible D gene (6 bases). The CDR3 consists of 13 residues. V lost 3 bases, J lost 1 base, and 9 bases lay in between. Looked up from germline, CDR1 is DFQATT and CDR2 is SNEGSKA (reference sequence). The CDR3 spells CSASGQRQETQYF. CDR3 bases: TGCAGTGCTAGTGGACAGCGCCAAGAGACCCAGTACTTC.

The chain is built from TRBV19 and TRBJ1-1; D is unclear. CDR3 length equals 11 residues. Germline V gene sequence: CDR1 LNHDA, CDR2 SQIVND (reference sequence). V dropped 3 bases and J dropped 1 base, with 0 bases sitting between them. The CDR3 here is CASSMNTEAFF. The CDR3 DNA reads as TGTGCCAGTAGTATGAACACTGAAGCTTTCTTT. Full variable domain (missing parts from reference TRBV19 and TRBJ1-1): DGGITQSPKYLFRKEGQNVTLSCEQNLNHDAMYWYRQDPGQGLRLIYYSQIVNDFQKGDIAEGYSVSREKKESFPLTVTSAQKNPTAFYLCASSMNTEAFFGQGTRLTVV.